The rows below give T cell receptor beta chains drawn from one sample of a study of human T cells and chemical hapten exposure. TCRdb re-analysed the RACE reads in MiXCR, keeping a single row per CDR3 protein. Of about 80,000 distinct CDR3 sequences listed, 12% to 15% were seen once; the top ten hold more than 3.5%. The starting material was whole blood, obtained in connection with sensitization to the hapten diphenylcyclopropenone (DPC). The source of these receptors is a woman in her fifties or sixties with alopecia areata. Some clones in this sample may be carry-over from other donors' samples. The CDR3 runs from the conserved cysteine through the conserved F or W. D genes are given only for firm matches. Some rows have no size entry. The others give once, few or many, or a class for an expanded clone.

TRBV4-3,-,TRBJ2-3,many,CASSQQGGRTTDTQYF,TGCGCCAGCAGCCAACAAGGCGGTAGGACCACAGATACGCAGTATTTT
TRBV2,TRBD1,TRBJ1-2,few,CASSEEWDSGYTF,TGTGCCAGCAGTGAAGAGTGGGACAGCGGCTACACCTTC
TRBV20-1,-,TRBJ2-1,few,CSALEAVSYNEQFF,TGCAGTGCCCTCGAAGCGGTAAGCTACAATGAGCAGTTCTTC
TRBV7-9,-,TRBJ1-1,many,CASSFTGHTEAFF,TGTGCCAGCAGCTTCACAGGGCACACTGAAGCTTTCTTT
TRBV7-9,TRBD2,TRBJ2-1,-,CASSPKGAAGVGPYNEQFF,TGTGCCAGCAGCCCCAAGGGAGCCGCGGGAGTAGGACCCTACAATGAGCAGTTCTTC
TRBV7-2,TRBD2,TRBJ2-2,few,CASSRLAVGGELFF,TGTGCCAGCAGCCGACTAGCGGTAGGCGGGGAGCTGTTTTTT
TRBV7-2,TRBD2,TRBJ2-2,once,CASSLAGGYTGELFF,TGTGCCAGCAGCCTCGCGGGGGGGTACACCGGGGAGCTGTTTTTT
TRBV5-5,-,TRBJ2-2,many,CASSLGNTGELFF,TGTGCCAGCAGCTTGGGTAACACCGGGGAGCTGTTTTTT
TRBV18,-,TRBJ2-3,-,CASSPPDRPPTDTQYF,TGTGCCAGCTCACCCCCGGACAGACCCCCCACAGATACGCAGTATTTT
TRBV6-6,-,TRBJ2-1,-,CASTVAGNYNEQFF,TGTGCCAGCACAGTCGCGGGGAACTACAATGAGCAGTTCTTC
TRBV27,-,TRBJ2-3,-,CASSLGTFVPGTDTQYF,TGTGCCAGCAGCCTCGGGACCTTTGTCCCCGGCACAGATACGCAGTATTTT
TRBV7-8,-,TRBJ2-3,few,CASSRNLGTDTQYF,TGTGCCAGCAGCCGTAATCTAGGAACAGATACGCAGTATTTT
TRBV6-4,TRBD2,TRBJ2-1,-,CASSYFLLAVSSYNEQFF,TGTGCCAGCAGTTATTTTCTTCTAGCGGTTAGCTCCTACAATGAGCAGTTCTTC
TRBV7-6,TRBD1,TRBJ2-5,few,CASSTSTGVETQYF,TGTGCCAGCAGCACCTCGACAGGGGTTGAGACCCAGTACTTC
TRBV29-1,-,TRBJ2-3,-,CSVGAGQTDTQYF,TGCAGCGTTGGAGCGGGCCAGACAGATACGCAGTATTTT
TRBV7-2,TRBD1,TRBJ2-7,-,CASSTRTGVPYEQYF,TGTGCCAGCAGCACAAGGACAGGGGTCCCCTACGAGCAGTACTTC
TRBV29-1,TRBD2,TRBJ2-7,few,CSVAGTSVSYEQYF,TGCAGCGTTGCCGGGACTAGCGTATCCTACGAGCAGTACTTC
TRBV19,TRBD1,TRBJ1-2,-,CASEGQGAHLTF,TGTGCCAGCGAAGGACAGGGGGCGCATCTCACCTTC
TRBV6-5,TRBD1,TRBJ1-2,few,CASRTGAIANYGYTF,TGTGCCAGCAGGACAGGGGCGATAGCTAACTATGGCTACACCTTC
TRBV2,-,TRBJ1-1,-,CASSSHMNTEAFF,TGTGCCAGCAGTAGTCACATGAACACTGAAGCTTTCTTT
TRBV5-1,-,TRBJ2-1,-,CASSLETVSGEQFF,TGCGCCAGCAGCTTGGAAACAGTCTCCGGGGAGCAGTTCTTC
TRBV27,-,TRBJ2-1,-,CTRQDSYNEQFF,TGTACTAGACAGGACTCCTACAATGAGCAGTTCTTC
TRBV12-3/TRBV12-4,-,TRBJ1-1,-,CASSPLAGGRAFF,TGTGCCAGCAGTCCACTTGCGGGCGGACGGGCTTTCTTT
TRBV6-1,-,TRBJ2-7,many,CASRDDPNYEQYF,TGTGCCAGCAGGGATGATCCGAACTACGAGCAGTACTTC
TRBV7-2,-,TRBJ2-3,-,CASSYSGGYTDTQYF,TGTGCCAGCAGCTATAGCGGAGGATACACAGATACGCAGTATTTT
TRBV3-1,-,TRBJ1-1,many,CASSQSAVGTEAFF,TGTGCCAGCAGCCAATCGGCCGTGGGCACTGAAGCTTTCTTT
TRBV12-3/TRBV12-4,-,TRBJ1-2,many,CASSLAWGRFNYGYTF,TGTGCCAGCAGTCTCGCGTGGGGGAGATTTAACTATGGCTACACCTTC
TRBV11-2,-,TRBJ1-5,few,CASSPTGGAYQPQHF,TGTGCCAGCAGCCCGACGGGAGGGGCGTATCAGCCCCAGCATTTT
TRBV30,TRBD1,TRBJ2-7,-,CAWSHLGQVPYEQYF,TGTGCCTGGAGTCACTTGGGACAGGTCCCCTACGAGCAGTACTTC
TRBV24-1,-,TRBJ2-1,-,CATSVHQAIDNEQFF,TGTGCCACCAGTGTCCACCAGGCTATCGACAATGAGCAGTTCTTC
TRBV10-1,-,TRBJ2-7,-,CASSESRDYYEQYF,TGCGCCAGCAGTGAGTCACGAGACTACTACGAGCAGTACTTC
TRBV10-2,-,TRBJ1-2,-,CASMDGHGYTF,TGCGCCAGCATGGACGGCCATGGCTACACCTTC
TRBV19,TRBD1,TRBJ1-2,few,CASSPDREGGYTF,TGTGCCAGTAGCCCAGACAGGGAGGGCGGCTACACCTTC
TRBV14,-,TRBJ1-6,-,CASSPGISNSPLHF,TGTGCCAGCAGCCCCGGGATTTCAAATTCACCCCTCCACTTT
TRBV3-1,-,TRBJ2-7,-,CASSQGGLKEYF,TGTGCCAGCAGCCAAGGGGGGCTCAAGGAGTACTTC
TRBV29-1,-,TRBJ2-1,-,CSAVIIEQFF,TGCAGCGCTGTCATTATTGAGCAGTTCTTC
TRBV21-1,-,TRBJ2-1,few,CASSRDGAYYNEQFF,TGTGCCAGCAGCAGGGACGGCGCTTATTACAATGAGCAGTTCTTC
TRBV5-1,TRBD1,TRBJ1-1,-,CASSQRTGRTEAFF,TGCGCCAGCAGCCAACGGACAGGGAGGACTGAAGCTTTCTTT
TRBV7-2,TRBD2,TRBJ2-1,-,CASSKTERLAEQFF,TGTGCCAGCAGCAAAACCGAGAGACTAGCGGAGCAGTTCTTC
TRBV19,TRBD1,TRBJ1-2,few,CASSTVDRGRANYGYTF,TGTGCCAGTAGTACAGTCGACAGGGGACGAGCTAACTATGGCTACACCTTC
TRBV3-1,-,TRBJ1-1,-,CATQGKAKNTEAFF,TGTGCCACCCAGGGGAAGGCAAAGAACACTGAAGCTTTCTTT
TRBV16,TRBD1,TRBJ1-6,few,CASSQSTGGVSPLHF,TGTGCCAGCAGCCAGAGTACAGGGGGAGTCTCACCCCTCCACTTT
TRBV2,-,TRBJ1-4,many,CASSGSHNEKLFF,TGTGCCAGCAGTGGTAGTCACAATGAAAAACTGTTTTTT
TRBV10-2,-,TRBJ1-5,few,CASSANNNQPQHF,TGCGCCAGCAGCGCCAACAACAATCAGCCCCAGCATTTT
TRBV18,-,TRBJ2-5,-,CASSPMSGVAREETQYF,TGTGCCAGCTCACCAATGTCGGGGGTTGCACGGGAGGAGACCCAGTACTTC
TRBV7-8,-,TRBJ2-3,few,CASSLGRAADTQYF,TGTGCCAGCAGCTTGGGCAGGGCTGCAGATACGCAGTATTTT
TRBV6-2/TRBV6-3,TRBD2,TRBJ2-1,few,CASKGGNSYNEQFF,TGTGCCAGCAAGGGAGGGAATTCCTACAATGAGCAGTTCTTC
TRBV20-1,TRBD2,TRBJ2-7,-,CSAKGSGAFKDEQYF,TGCAGTGCCAAGGGTAGCGGGGCTTTTAAGGACGAGCAGTACTTC
TRBV7-2,-,TRBJ1-2,few,CASSTRTDIYTF,TGTGCCAGCAGCACCAGGACGGATATCTACACCTTC